This TCR beta chain was identified during a study of PD-1 blockade in classical Hodgkin lymphoma. About the study: The nivolumab dose that patients received was 3 mg/kg, given intravenously every 2 weeks.

Broader study findings: Repertoire differences lack defined causes, possibly disease activity or prior therapy.

As concerns this clone: The antigen remains unidentified.

Every patient experienced relapse after autologous stem cell transplantation, and brentuximab vedotin exposure varied. The V gene's germline CDR1 is SGHTS and CDR2 YDEGEE. V dropped 1 base and J dropped 11 bases, with 7 bases sitting between them. The CDR3 is made up of 11 amino acids. TCRdb keeps only in-frame clones here, not all; method: immunoSEQ multiplex PCR. This sample has roughly 96,000 clones, with approximately 89% found just once. The chain recombines TRBV5-8 with TRBJ2-1, with D uncertain. Material: peripheral blood mononuclear cells (PBMCs), obtained before the second cycle of nivolumab. The TCR originated in a human donor with classical Hodgkin lymphoma. The CDR3 nucleotides are TGTGCCAGCAGCTTGCCACACCAGCAGTTCTTC. It is translated as CASSLPHQQFF.